This note documents a single T cell receptor beta chain sequence. These data come from a study of cytomegalovirus exposure and HLA in healthy donors. The CDR3 consists of 16 residues. CDR1 is MNHEY and CDR2 is SMNVEV in the germline V gene (reference sequence). V gave up 3 bases and J gave up 3 bases; unmatched junction bases: 7. The PCR employed 60 Vbeta primers together with 13 Jbeta primers. Generated by immunoSEQ multiplex PCR, the TCRdb table keeps only in-frame clones and is missing some. The sample yields approximately 160,000 clones, roughly 74% seen once. This clonotype originated in a male donor in good health and CMV-seronegative. V gene TRBV27 combines with J gene TRBJ1-5, with 8 bases fitting TRBD1. Sequenced input: PBMCs. The CDR3 spells CASSLVGTGINQPQHF. The CDR3 coding sequence is TGTGCCAGCAGTTTGGTTGGGACAGGTATCAATCAGCCCCAGCATTTT.